Detailed here is one T cell receptor (beta chain). What it binds is unknown. The data were taken from a study of cytomegalovirus exposure and HLA in healthy donors. This CDR3 region has 12 residues. CDR1 and CDR2 (germline): MNHEY, SVGAGI. The V gene lost 6 bases and the J gene lost 10 bases, with 12 bases spanning the gap. General study points: CMV serostatus was the only immune exposure information that was available. Most of the TCR beta V segments (in an earlier analysis) were productive either about 87% or about 30% of the time.

PCR primers comprised 60 Vbeta and 13 Jbeta primers. Some clones are missing from TCRdb's copy, which holds only in-frame ones; the method was immunoSEQ multiplex PCR. The sample shows approximately 110,000 clones, 73% of them seen only once. Sequenced sample: PBMCs. The TCR comes from a middle-aged man in good health and CMV-seronegative. The chain employs TRBV6-5 and TRBJ1-4, with D perhaps TRBD1 (6 bases). The CDR3 is CASSQRGGKLFF. CDR3 in DNA: TGTGCCAGCAGCCAGAGGGGGGGAAAACTGTTTTTT.